Below are 14 T cell receptor beta chains sequenced from a single sample in a study of blood T cell repertoires in COVID-19. Clones were sequenced by immunoSEQ multiplex PCR, and TCRdb holds only the in-frame ones, with some missing. The repertoire includes some 100,000 clones, just over 85% of them detected once, and 5% sits in the top ten. The sequenced sample was peripheral blood. The receptors stem from a human donor in a cohort sampled during active COVID-19.

The V and J genes are TRBV28 and TRBJ2-7, with TRBD2 matching 8 bases. CDR1 is MDHEN, CDR2 SYDVKM, per germline. V lost 7 bases, J lost 0 bases, and 5 bases stayed unmatched. This CDR3 comprises 14 residues. The CDR3 DNA reads as TGTGCCAGCACCCAAGGGACTAGCTCCTACGAGCAGTACTTC. This encodes CASTQGTSSYEQYF.

V gene TRBV7-9 combines with J gene TRBJ2-7; possibly TRBD2 for D (5 bases). This CDR3 spans 15 amino acids. Germline V gene lookup returns CDR1 SEHNR and CDR2 FQNEAQ (reference sequence). The V and J ends lost 2 bases and 7 bases respectively, with 18 bases between them. In DNA form, the CDR3 reads TGTGCCAGCAGCTTACCACCCGGAGGTCTAATGGAGCAGTACTTC. It encodes CASSLPPGGLMEQYF.

This clone was observed once. The CDR3 region has the DNA TGTGCCAGCAGCAGGACTGTTTACACCGGGGAGCTGTTTTTT. Its protein is CASSRTVYTGELFF. This chain connects TRBV28 to TRBJ2-2, with D perhaps matching TRBD2 (5 bases). The CDR3 is 14 residues long. Germline V gives CDR1 MDHEN, CDR2 SYDVKM. Trimming pared 6 bases from V and 3 bases from J, leaving 11 bases between. The full variable domain, in which reference TRBV28 and TRBJ2-2 provide the parts outside the CDR3, is DVKVTQSSRYLVKRTGEKVFLECVQDMDHENMFWYRQDPGLGLRLIYFSYDVKMKEKGDIPEGYSVSREKKERFSLILESASTNQTSMYLCASSRTVYTGELFFGEGSRLTVL.

V and J are TRBV19 and TRBJ2-4, with D unclear. The CDR3 extends over 12 amino acids. Trimming took 5 bases from V and 10 from J, leaving 12 bases between them. From germline, CDR1 is LNHDA and CDR2 SQIVND (reference sequence). The CDR3 DNA reads as TGTGCCAGTAGTGCAGGCGTCAGTATTCAGTACTTC. The encoded protein is CASSAGVSIQYF.

In the case of this clone: An end of the junction does not agree with germline; a read error may underlie this. The CDR3 spells CASSLTSLTGYTGELFF. DNA of the CDR3: TGTGCTAGCAGCCTAACTTCTCTGACTGGTTACACCGGGGAGCTGTTTTTT. The V and J genes are TRBV7-7 and TRBJ2-2, with D unclear. The CDR3 consists of 17 residues. Looked up from germline, CDR1 is SSHAT and CDR2 is FNYEAQ (reference sequence). Using reference TRBV7-7 and TRBJ2-2 for the parts outside the CDR3, the full variable domain is GAGVSQSPRYKVTKRGQDVTLRCDPISSHATLYWYQQALGQGPEFLTYFNYEAQPDKSGLPSDRFSAERPEGSISTLTIQRTEQRDSAMYRCASSLTSLTGYTGELFFGEGSRLTVL.

The chain has TRBV10-3 and TRBJ2-5; TRBD2 matches at 13 bases. Trimming at V came to 3 bases and at J to 4 bases, leaving 2 bases not matched to a gene. CDR3 length equals 15 residues. The V gene's germline CDR1 is ENHRY and CDR2 SYGVKD. The CDR3 DNA sequence: TGTGCCATCAGTGAACGGACTAGCGGGAGAGAGACCCAGTACTTC. Amino acids: CAISERTSGRETQYF.

The V call is TRBV5-1, the J call TRBJ1-2; the D gene is possibly TRBD1 (6 bases). Germline V lookup: CDR1 SGHRS, CDR2 YFSETQ. The CDR3 runs to 19 residues. With 4 bases removed from V and 7 bases from J, the gap between germline ends came to 32 bases. Here the CDR3 reads CASSKGGTSSPATNGGYTF. The CDR3 nucleotides are TGCGCCAGCAGCAAGGGGGGGACAAGCTCCCCGGCGACGAATGGTGGCTACACCTTC.

J is TRBJ1-1 and V is TRBV27, with TRBD1 matching over 8 bases. V shed 0 bases, J shed 5 bases, and the junction held 14 bases outside the gene matches. CDR1 and CDR2 from the germline V gene are MNHEY and SMNVEV (reference sequence). CDR3 size: 18 residues. The CDR3 DNA sequence: TGTGCCAGCAGTTTATCCATATTCCCAACAGGGGGGAGAACTGAAGCTTTCTTT. Translated: CASSLSIFPTGGRTEAFF.

The chain uses TRBV7-2 and TRBJ1-6, with TRBD1 identical over 8 bases. The CDR3 runs 15 residues. The V gene end was trimmed by 1 base and the J gene end by 7 bases; junction bases not matched to a gene: 3. Germline CDR1 and CDR2: SGHTA and FQGNSA. The CDR3 is CASSLVSGGNSPLHF. CDR3 nucleotide sequence: TGTGCCAGCAGCTTAGTGTCAGGGGGCAATTCACCCCTCCACTTT.

The chain recombines TRBV30 with TRBJ1-1, with 7 bases that match TRBD1. The CDR3 totals 12 residues. The V segment lost 5 bases and the J segment 4 bases; nucleotides outside the gene matches: 4. The germline V gene encodes CDR1 GTSNPN and CDR2 SVGIG (reference sequence). The CDR3 loop is CAWETGTTEAFF. The DNA for the CDR3 is TGTGCCTGGGAGACAGGGACCACTGAAGCTTTCTTT.

The chain couples TRBV19 to TRBJ2-5, with TRBD2 identical over 9 bases. V dropped 7 bases and J dropped 1; count of bases not matched to a gene: 7. Germline-derived CDR1 and CDR2 are LNHDA and SQIVND (reference sequence). This CDR3 spans 15 amino acids. The CDR3 DNA sequence: TGTGCCAGTACTAGGACTAGCGCGCCCCAAGAGACCCAGTACTTC. Encoded protein: CASTRTSAPQETQYF.

The V and J genes are TRBV7-7 and TRBJ2-5, with D perhaps matching TRBD2 (6 bases). The V gene lost 2 bases and the J gene lost 4 bases, with 14 bases spanning the gap. CDR3 size: 15 residues. In germline, CDR1 is SSHAT, CDR2 FNYEAQ (reference sequence). CDR3: CASSLLGGYGETQYF. The DNA of the CDR3 is TGTGCCAGCAGCTTACTTGGGGGGTATGGAGAGACCCAGTACTTC.

The J gene is TRBJ2-3, the V gene TRBV24-1; 7 nucleotides line up with TRBD2. The CDR3 extends over 19 amino acids. CDR1 KGHDR and CDR2 SFDVKD come from the germline V gene. Trimming removed 0 bases from V and 1 base from J; junction bases left unmatched: 12. This CDR3 reads CATSDLRGGPSGRTDTQYF. Written as DNA, the CDR3 is TGTGCCACCAGTGATTTGCGGGGCGGGCCTAGCGGACGCACAGATACGCAGTATTTT.

The V and J genes are TRBV9 and TRBJ2-1; TRBD2 matches at 9 bases. In germline, CDR1 is SGDLS, CDR2 YYNGEE. This CDR3 comprises 16 residues. V shed 2 bases and J 6 bases; nucleotides not matched to a gene: 9. The CDR3 nucleotides are TGTGCCAGCAGCGTTAAAGCTAGCGGGAATGTCAATGAGCAGTTCTTC. Translated: CASSVKASGNVNEQFF.